These 19 T cell receptor beta chains came from one sample sequenced in a study of T-cell memory formation after mild COVID-19. TCRdb passed the 5' RACE reads through MiXCR, listing each CDR3 protein once. The sample lists roughly 280,000 distinct CDR3 sequences; roughly 16% were seen once. The sample was PBMCs or a T cell subset sorted from them (not recorded which). These receptors were collected from a man between 18 and 29 years old who had mild COVID-19 (a few samples of this study predate the infection). Cell type and time point are not known.

This clonotype occurred a few times. The chain carries TRBV3-1 and TRBJ1-2; D is ambiguous. Per germline, CDR1 LGHDT and CDR2 YNNKEL (reference sequence). The CDR3 is made up of 15 amino acids. Between the trimmed V and J ends, which lost 5 bases and 5 bases, there was a span of 18 bases. In DNA, the CDR3 is TGTGCCAGCAGCAAAAGGAGCCAGGTGGGGTATGGCTACACCTTC. Encoded protein: CASSKRSQVGYGYTF.

In its sample, this clonotype was seen a few times. J is TRBJ2-1 and V is TRBV7-6, with D uncertain. The V gene lost 5 bases and the J gene lost 5 bases, with 16 bases spanning the gap. Per germline, CDR1 SGHVS and CDR2 FNYEAQ. The CDR3 totals 15 residues. The CDR3 DNA reads as TGTGCCAGCAGCGGCCCTGGGCAGCCCCACAATGAGCAGTTCTTC. Translation: CASSGPGQPHNEQFF.

The rearrangement links TRBV7-9 to TRBJ1-2, with TRBD1 identical over 7 bases. Germline CDR1 and CDR2: SEHNR and FQNEAQ (reference sequence). J lost 6 bases, V lost 5 bases, and 12 bases had no gene match. The CDR3 has 15 residues. In DNA form, the CDR3 reads TGTGCCAGCAGCGTCGGTGACAGGGAAATTAATGGCTACACCTTC. Translated, it gives CASSVGDREINGYTF.

The CDR3 DNA reads as TGCGCCAGCAGCCAAGCCTTACAGGGAACAAGTCAGCCCCAGCATTTT. Its translation: CASSQALQGTSQPQHF. The rearrangement joins TRBV4-1 to TRBJ1-5; tentative D call: TRBD1 (6 bases). CDR3 length: 16 amino acids. The ends were cut back, 1 base at V and 6 bases at J, with 16 bases in the middle. The germline gives CDR1 MGHRA, CDR2 YSYEKL.

Only a few counts were recorded for this clonotype. The chain employs TRBV6-5 and TRBJ2-1, with 9 bases matching TRBD1. Germline CDR1 reads MNHEY; CDR2 reads SVGAGI. The V and J ends lost 6 bases and 9 bases, in that order; junction bases with no gene match: 6. The CDR3 has 13 residues. CDR3 region: CASRGTGNTEQFF. The DNA for the CDR3 is TGTGCCAGCAGAGGGACAGGGAACACTGAGCAGTTCTTC.

The gene calls are TRBV5-1 and TRBJ2-2, with TRBD1 as a possible D gene (6 bases). Germline lookup yields CDR1 SGHRS and CDR2 YFSETQ. Trimming shortened V by 1 base and J by 3 bases, and 10 bases separated the two germline ends. The CDR3 length is 15 residues. The CDR3 reads CASSLPQGDTGELFF. As DNA, the CDR3 is TGCGCCAGCAGCTTGCCACAGGGTGACACCGGGGAGCTGTTTTTT.

This chain links TRBV4-3 with TRBJ1-2, with TRBD1 matching over 9 bases. CDR1 is LGHNA and CDR2 is YSLEER in the germline V gene. V dropped 0 bases and J dropped 4; count of bases not matched to a gene: 6. The CDR3 consists of 16 residues. The CDR3 loop is CASSQDLGTGFYGYTF. The CDR3 DNA reads as TGCGCCAGCAGCCAAGATTTAGGGACAGGGTTCTATGGCTACACCTTC.

The chain combines TRBV11-1 with TRBJ2-2, with a tentative D call TRBD1 (6 bases). Germline V gene lookup returns CDR1 SGHAT and CDR2 FQDESV (reference sequence). The V end was cut by 5 bases, the J end by 5 bases, with 18 bases between. The CDR3 has 16 amino acids. CDR3: CASSPQYRVGTGELFF. The DNA of the CDR3 is TGTGCCAGCAGCCCACAATACAGGGTGGGGACCGGGGAGCTGTTTTTT. The variable domain in full, completed from reference TRBV11-1 and TRBJ2-2, reads EAEVAQSPRYKITEKSQAVAFWCDPISGHATLYWYRQILGQGPELLVQFQDESVVDDSQLPKDRFSAERLKGVDSTLKIQPAELGDSAMYLCASSPQYRVGTGELFFGEGSRLTVL.

This clonotype was recorded a few times. This chain connects TRBV5-1 to TRBJ1-1, with TRBD1 as a possible D gene (5 bases). V was trimmed by 0 bases and J by 6 bases, leaving 12 bases between them. The germline V gene has CDR1 SGHRS and CDR2 YFSETQ. This CDR3 is built from 14 residues. CDR3 sequence (DNA): TGCGCCAGCAGCTTGGGCCCAGGGATCCCTGAAGCTTTCTTT. Translation: CASSLGPGIPEAFF.

The CDR3 DNA reads as TGTGCCAGCAGTCCTCAGAATCAGCCCCAGCATTTT. Its protein is CASSPQNQPQHF. This chain connects TRBV7-2 to TRBJ1-5; D remains unclear. The CDR3 consists of 12 residues. Germline values: CDR1 SGHTA, CDR2 FQGNSA. V lost 6 bases and J 4 bases, leaving 7 bases between the germline ends.

A few counts support this clonotype. The chain links TRBV12-3 or TRBV12-4 to TRBJ1-2; D gene uncertain. The CDR3 extends over 12 amino acids. V lost 4 bases and J lost 8, with 11 bases in between. The CDR3 sequence: CASSSPEGGYTF. CDR3 sequence (DNA): TGTGCCAGCAGTTCCCCCGAGGGCGGCTACACCTTC.

The chain joins TRBV5-8 to TRBJ1-5; tentative D call: TRBD1 (6 bases). Germline V gene data show CDR1 as SGHTS and CDR2 as YDEGEE. Trimming took off 3 bases at V and 0 bases at J, with 13 bases between the two ends. This CDR3 comprises 16 residues. The CDR3 sequence is CASSSGQLISNQPQHF. The CDR3, as DNA: TGTGCCAGCAGCTCCGGACAGCTAATTAGCAATCAGCCCCAGCATTTT.

The chain is built from TRBV7-9 and TRBJ1-1; no clear D. With 0 bases removed from V and 0 bases from J, the gap between germline ends came to 8 bases. Germline assignment: CDR1 SEHNR and CDR2 FQNEAQ (reference sequence). The length of the CDR3 is 15 residues. CDR3 region: CASSLAKGVNTEAFF. In DNA form, the CDR3 reads TGTGCCAGCAGCTTAGCTAAGGGAGTGAACACTGAAGCTTTCTTT.

The rearrangement joins TRBV6-5 to TRBJ2-7; tentative D call: TRBD2 (5 bases). V lost 6 bases to trimming and J lost 2 bases, with 29 bases between them. Germline loops: CDR1 MNHEY, CDR2 SVGAGI. The CDR3 is 19 amino acids. CDR3 bases: TGTGCCAGCAGCCTAGTTCGTGCCGCGTGGAGGAACGGCGCCTACGAGCAGTACGTC. It codes for CASSLVRAAWRNGAYEQYV.

This clonotype occurred a few times. This chain uses TRBV11-2 with TRBJ2-3; D possibly matches TRBD1 or TRBD2 (5 bases each). From germline, CDR1 is SGHAT and CDR2 FQNNGV. The CDR3 length is 15 residues. Trimming left V 5 bases short and J 2 bases short, with 14 bases between. This chain's CDR3 is CASSPGPLPTDTQYF. DNA of the CDR3: TGTGCCAGCAGCCCGGGACCCTTACCCACAGATACGCAGTATTTT. Combining the CDR3 with reference TRBV11-2 and TRBJ2-3 gives the whole variable domain EAGVAQSPRYKIIEKRQSVAFWCNPISGHATLYWYQQILGQGPKLLIQFQNNGVVDDSQLPKDRFSAERLKGVDSTLKIQPAKLEDSAVYLCASSPGPLPTDTQYFGPGTRLTVL.

The J gene is TRBJ1-2, the V gene TRBV20-1, with D perhaps TRBD1 (6 bases). The CDR3 is made up of 11 amino acids. Trimming stripped 3 bases from V and 8 bases from J, with 10 bases between. CDR1 and CDR2 from the germline V gene are DFQATT and SNEGSKA (reference sequence). CDR3 nucleotides: TGCAGTGCTAGTGGAACAGGGGGCTACACCTTC. Its translation: CSASGTGGYTF.

This clonotype was observed a few times. The V call is TRBV7-9, the J call TRBJ2-1; 7 bases agree with TRBD1. V lost 5 bases to trimming and J lost 10 bases; unmatched junction nucleotides: 8. Germline-derived CDR1 and CDR2 are SEHNR and FQNEAQ (reference sequence). CDR3 size: 13 residues. The CDR3 spells CASSGRQGWEQFF. The CDR3 DNA reads as TGTGCCAGCAGCGGGAGACAGGGCTGGGAGCAGTTCTTC.

There are a few counts of this clonotype. The chain uses TRBV20-1 and TRBJ2-5; a weak D match, TRBD2 (6 bases). Trimming shortened V by 6 bases and J by 5 bases, and 16 bases separated the two germline ends. Germline V gene lookup returns CDR1 DFQATT and CDR2 SNEGSKA (reference sequence). This CDR3 is 13 amino acids long. The CDR3 loop reads CSAPGLGFETQYF. In DNA, the CDR3 is TGCAGTGCGCCGGGACTCGGATTTGAGACCCAGTACTTC.

This clonotype has a handful of counts. The rearrangement uses TRBV25-1 and TRBJ2-7; D possibly corresponds to TRBD1 (6 bases). V was shortened by 6 bases and J by 6 bases, with 18 bases between the two germline ends. The germline V gene has CDR1 MGHDK and CDR2 SYGVNS. CDR3 length: 14 amino acids. The DNA of the CDR3 is TGTGCCAGCAGGGCAGGGACATCGGTGGGCGAGCAGTACTTC. Its protein is CASRAGTSVGEQYF.